The subject of this entry is one T cell receptor beta chain. Repertoires were generated with immunoSEQ multiplex PCR, while TCRdb's copy carries only in-frame clones and drops some. The sample consists of tens of thousands of clones, around nine tenths of them appearing once. This entry belongs to a study of early stage breast cancer tumors. Germline lookup yields CDR1 SGHNT and CDR2 YYREEE (reference sequence). The germline V and J ends were trimmed by 4 bases and 4 bases, with 19 bases remaining between them. The length of the CDR3 is 16 residues. This receptor was taken from a person aged 65 to 79 with breast cancer. Sequenced sample: blood. V is TRBV5-4 and J is TRBJ2-3, with a possible D match to TRBD2 (5 bases). The CDR3 nucleotides are TGTGCCAGCAGCCTCCCCGGGGTGAGATTAGCAGATACGCAGTATTTT. Protein product: CASSLPGVRLADTQYF.